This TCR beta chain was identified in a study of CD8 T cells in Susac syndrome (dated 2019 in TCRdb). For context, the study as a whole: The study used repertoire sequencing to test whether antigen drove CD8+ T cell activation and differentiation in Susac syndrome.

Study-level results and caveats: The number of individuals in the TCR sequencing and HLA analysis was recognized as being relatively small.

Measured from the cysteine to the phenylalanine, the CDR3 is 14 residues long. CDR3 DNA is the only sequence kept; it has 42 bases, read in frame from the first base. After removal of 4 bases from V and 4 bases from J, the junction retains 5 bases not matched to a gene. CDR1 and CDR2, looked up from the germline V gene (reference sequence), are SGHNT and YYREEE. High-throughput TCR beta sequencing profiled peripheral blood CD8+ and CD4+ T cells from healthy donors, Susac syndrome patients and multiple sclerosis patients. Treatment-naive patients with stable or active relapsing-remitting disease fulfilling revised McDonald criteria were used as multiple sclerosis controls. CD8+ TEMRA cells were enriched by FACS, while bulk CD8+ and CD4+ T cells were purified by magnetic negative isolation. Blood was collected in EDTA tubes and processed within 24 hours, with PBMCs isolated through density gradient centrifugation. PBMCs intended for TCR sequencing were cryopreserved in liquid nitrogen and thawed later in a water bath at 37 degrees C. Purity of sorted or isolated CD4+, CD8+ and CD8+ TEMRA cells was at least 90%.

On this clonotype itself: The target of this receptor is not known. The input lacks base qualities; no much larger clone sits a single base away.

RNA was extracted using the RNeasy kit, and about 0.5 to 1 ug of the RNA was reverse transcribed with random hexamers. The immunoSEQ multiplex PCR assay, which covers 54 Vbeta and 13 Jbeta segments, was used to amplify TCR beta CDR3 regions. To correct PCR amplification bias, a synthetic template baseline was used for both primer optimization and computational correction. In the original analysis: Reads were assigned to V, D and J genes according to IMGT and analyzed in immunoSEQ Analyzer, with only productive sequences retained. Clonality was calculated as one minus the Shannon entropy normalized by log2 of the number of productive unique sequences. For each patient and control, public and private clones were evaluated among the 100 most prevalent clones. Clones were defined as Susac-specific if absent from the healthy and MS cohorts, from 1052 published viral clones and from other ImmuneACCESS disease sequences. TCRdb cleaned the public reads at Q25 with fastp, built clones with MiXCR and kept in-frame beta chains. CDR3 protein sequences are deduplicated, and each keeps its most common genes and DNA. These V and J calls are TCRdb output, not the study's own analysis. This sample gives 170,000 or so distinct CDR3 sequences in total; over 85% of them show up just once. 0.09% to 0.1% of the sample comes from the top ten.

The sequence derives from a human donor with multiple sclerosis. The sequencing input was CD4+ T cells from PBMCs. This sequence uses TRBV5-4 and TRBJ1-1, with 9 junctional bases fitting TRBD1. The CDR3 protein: CASSLGQGLTEAFF. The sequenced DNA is TGTGCCAGCAGCCTGGGACAGGGTCTCACTGAAGCTTTCTTT. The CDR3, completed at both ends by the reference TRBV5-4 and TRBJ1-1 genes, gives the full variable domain ETGVTQSPTHLIKTRGQQVTLRCSSQSGHNTVSWYQQALGQGPQFIFQYYREEENGRGNFPPRFSGLQFPNYSSELNVNALELDDSALYLCASSLGQGLTEAFFGQGTRLTVV.